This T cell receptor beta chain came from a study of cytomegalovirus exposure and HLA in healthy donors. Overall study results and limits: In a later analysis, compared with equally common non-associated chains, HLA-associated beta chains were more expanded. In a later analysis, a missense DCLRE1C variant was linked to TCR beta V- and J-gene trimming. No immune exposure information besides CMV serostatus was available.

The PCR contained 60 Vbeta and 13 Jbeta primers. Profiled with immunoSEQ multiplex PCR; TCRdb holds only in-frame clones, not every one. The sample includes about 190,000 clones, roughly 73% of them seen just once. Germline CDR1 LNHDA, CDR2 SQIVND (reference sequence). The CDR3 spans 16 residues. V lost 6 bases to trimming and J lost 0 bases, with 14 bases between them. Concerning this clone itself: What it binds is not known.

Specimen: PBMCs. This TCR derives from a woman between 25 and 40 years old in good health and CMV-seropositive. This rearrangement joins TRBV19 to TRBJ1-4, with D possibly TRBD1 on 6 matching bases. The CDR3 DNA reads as TGTGCCAGTAGCCGAGGACAGACTGCAACTAATGAAAAACTGTTTTTT. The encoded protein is CASSRGQTATNEKLFF.